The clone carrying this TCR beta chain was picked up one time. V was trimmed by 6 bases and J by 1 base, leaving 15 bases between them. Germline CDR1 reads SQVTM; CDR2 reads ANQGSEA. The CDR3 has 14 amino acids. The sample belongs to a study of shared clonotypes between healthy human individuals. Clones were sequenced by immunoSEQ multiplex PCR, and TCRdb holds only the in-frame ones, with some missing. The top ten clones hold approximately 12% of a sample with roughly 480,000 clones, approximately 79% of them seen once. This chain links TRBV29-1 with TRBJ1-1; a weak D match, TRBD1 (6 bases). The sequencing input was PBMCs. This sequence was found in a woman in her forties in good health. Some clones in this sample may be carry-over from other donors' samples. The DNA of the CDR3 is TGCAGCGTGGGAACAAGGACAGAGAACACTGAAGCTTTCTTT. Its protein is CSVGTRTENTEAFF.